The rows below give T cell receptor beta chains drawn from one sample of a study of cytomegalovirus exposure and HLA in healthy donors. The data were produced by immunoSEQ multiplex PCR, yet TCRdb's version contains in-frame clones alone and is incomplete. The sample consists of tens of thousands of clones, about 80% of them appearing once. Sequenced: PBMCs. These receptors were obtained from a woman in her twenties or thirties in good health and CMV-seronegative. Each CDR3 is given with its conserved first and last residue. Each record gives: V gene, D gene, clone size, J gene, CDR3 protein, CDR3 DNA. D genes are given only for firm matches. Size is omitted from some rows. Given values are once, few, many or a class for expanded clones.

TRBV6-5	NA	few	TRBJ1-2	CASSDISAYGYTF	TGTGCCAGCAGTGACATATCGGCCTATGGCTACACCTTC
TRBV28	TRBD1	NA	TRBJ1-5	CASRDGTGGQPQHF	TGTGCCAGCAGGGACGGGACAGGGGGCCAGCCCCAGCATTTT
TRBV29-1	NA	NA	TRBJ2-1	CSALGAKLNEQFF	TGCAGCGCTCTGGGGGCAAAATTAAATGAGCAGTTCTTC
TRBV5-1	NA	NA	TRBJ1-6	CASSASGTAYNSPLHF	TGCGCCAGCAGCGCATCCGGGACTGCCTACAATTCACCCCTCCACTTT
TRBV18	TRBD2	once	TRBJ2-1	CASSSGLAGLGEQFF	TGTGCCAGCTCATCAGGACTAGCGGGTTTGGGTGAGCAGTTCTTC
TRBV23-1	TRBD1	NA	TRBJ1-1	CASSQIQGDTEAFF	TGCGCCAGCAGTCAAATACAGGGGGACACTGAAGCTTTCTTT
TRBV6-5	NA	NA	TRBJ1-5	CASSYTRGGNQPQHF	TGTGCCAGCAGTTACACACGGGGAGGCAATCAGCCCCAGCATTTT
TRBV6-5	NA	NA	TRBJ1-2	CASRPNRAPNYGYTF	TGTGCCAGCAGGCCTAACAGGGCCCCTAACTATGGCTACACCTTC
TRBV6-1	NA	NA	TRBJ1-5	CASSESYRGNQPQHF	TGTGCCAGCAGTGAATCTTACAGGGGCAATCAGCCCCAGCATTTT
TRBV4-3	NA	NA	TRBJ2-1	CASSQGSRGGNEQFF	TGCGCCAGCAGCCAAGGTAGCCGGGGTGGAAATGAGCAGTTCTTC
TRBV5-6	NA	NA	TRBJ2-7	CASSQTDYEQYF	TGTGCCAGCAGCCAGACAGATTACGAGCAGTACTTC
TRBV7-2	TRBD2	NA	TRBJ2-2	CASSSSGTRGTGELFF	TGTGCCAGCAGCTCATCCGGGACTAGGGGCACCGGGGAGCTGTTTTTT
TRBV7-9	TRBD1	NA	TRBJ1-4	CASSTWTGWGEKLFF	TGTGCCAGCAGCACGTGGACAGGGTGGGGTGAAAAACTGTTTTTT
TRBV6-5	TRBD1	NA	TRBJ1-2	CASSYSRDRFYGYTF	TGTGCCAGCAGTTACTCCCGGGACAGATTCTATGGCTACACCTTC
TRBV30	NA	NA	TRBJ1-5	CAWSTQGDQPQHF	TGTGCCTGGAGTACACAGGGCGATCAGCCCCAGCATTTT
TRBV29-1	NA	NA	TRBJ1-2	CSVVGAQGYTF	TGCAGCGTTGTTGGGGCCCAAGGCTACACCTTC
TRBV4-2	NA	few	TRBJ2-7	CASSQERDGSYEQYF	TGTGCCAGCAGCCAAGAGCGGGACGGATCCTACGAGCAGTACTTC
TRBV7-9	NA	NA	TRBJ2-7	CASSLVRGGLYEQYF	TGTGCCAGCAGCTTAGTTCGCGGGGGCCTCTACGAGCAGTACTTC
TRBV6-5	NA	few	TRBJ2-6	CASSYRGSGANVLTF	TGTGCCAGCAGTTACCGGGGTTCAGGGGCCAACGTCCTGACTTTC
TRBV20-1	TRBD2	NA	TRBJ2-7	CSADLGRDF	TGCAGTGCCGACCTCGGGAGGGACTTC
TRBV5-6	NA	NA	TRBJ1-6	CASSRGQGDSPLHF	TGTGCCAGCAGCCGCGGTCAGGGTGATTCACCCCTCCACTTT
TRBV28	NA	NA	TRBJ1-3	CASSGGPWGTIYF	TGTGCCAGCAGCGGGGGACCCTGGGGCACCATATATTTT
TRBV10-3	TRBD1	NA	TRBJ2-7	CAIAGQGVSEQYF	TGTGCCATTGCGGGACAGGGGGTCTCCGAGCAGTACTTC
TRBV11-3	NA	NA	TRBJ1-1	CASSLRGGGTEAFF	TGTGCCAGCAGCCTCCGGGGGGGCGGAACTGAAGCTTTCTTT
TRBV10-2	TRBD1	NA	TRBJ1-1	CASSEEGAPSNTEAFF	TGCGCCAGCAGCGAGGAGGGGGCCCCATCGAACACTGAAGCTTTCTTT
TRBV6-5	TRBD1	few	TRBJ1-2	CASSSRTGRYGYTF	TGTGCCAGCAGTTCTCGGACAGGGCGGTATGGCTACACCTTC
TRBV4-3	TRBD2	few	TRBJ2-1	CASSQDVTIAGAYNEQFF	TGCGCCAGCAGCCAAGATGTTACGATAGCGGGTGCCTACAATGAGCAGTTCTTC
TRBV6-1	TRBD1	medium-sized	TRBJ1-6	CASSVATGTGHSPLHF	TGTGCCAGCAGTGTAGCCACCGGGACAGGGCATTCACCCCTCCACTTT
TRBV30	NA	few	TRBJ1-5	CAWSTGNNQPQHF	TGTGCCTGGAGTACAGGGAACAATCAGCCCCAGCATTTT
TRBV30	TRBD2	NA	TRBJ2-1	CAWSTFGEGLRNEQFF	TGTGCCTGGAGTACATTTGGGGAGGGGTTGAGGAATGAGCAGTTCTTC
TRBV30	NA	NA	TRBJ1-3	CAWSVRGSGNTIYF	TGTGCCTGGAGTGTAAGGGGGTCAGGAAACACCATATATTTT
TRBV6-6	TRBD1	large	TRBJ2-7	CASSYGTGGDEQYF	TGTGCCAGCAGTTACGGGACAGGGGGCGACGAGCAGTACTTC